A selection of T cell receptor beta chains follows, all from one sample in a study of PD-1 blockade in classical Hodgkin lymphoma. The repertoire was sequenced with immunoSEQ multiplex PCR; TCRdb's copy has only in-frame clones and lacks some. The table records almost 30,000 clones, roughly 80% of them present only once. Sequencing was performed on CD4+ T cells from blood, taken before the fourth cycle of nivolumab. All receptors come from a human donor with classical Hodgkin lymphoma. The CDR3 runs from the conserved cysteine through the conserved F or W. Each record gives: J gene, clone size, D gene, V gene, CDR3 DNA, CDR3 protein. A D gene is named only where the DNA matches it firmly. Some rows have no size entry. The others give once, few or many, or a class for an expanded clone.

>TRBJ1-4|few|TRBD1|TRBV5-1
TGCGCCAGCAGCTTGGGACAGGGGGCGATAGGGGAAAAACTGTTTTTT
CASSLGQGAIGEKLFF
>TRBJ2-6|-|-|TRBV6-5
TGTGCCAGCAGTCCGCCTAGGTCGCGGGCCAACGTCCTGACTTTC
CASSPPRSRANVLTF
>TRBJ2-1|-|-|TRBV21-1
TGTGCCAGCAGCCTCAGGGGCAATGAGCAGTTCTTC
CASSLRGNEQFF
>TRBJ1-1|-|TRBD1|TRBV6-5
TGTGCCACCCACCGCCCCAGGACAGGGGGGACTGAAGCTTTCTTT
CATHRPRTGGTEAFF
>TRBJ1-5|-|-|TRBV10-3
TGTGCCATCAGTGAGGACAGATCTAGCAATCAGCCCCAGCATTTT
CAISEDRSSNQPQHF
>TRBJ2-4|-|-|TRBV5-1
TGCGCCAGCAGCTTGCCCAGCCCTAAAAACATTCAGTACTTC
CASSLPSPKNIQYF
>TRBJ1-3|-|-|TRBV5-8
TGTGCCAGCAACTTGGCCGGGGGGTGGAAGGGAAACACCATATATTTT
CASNLAGGWKGNTIYF
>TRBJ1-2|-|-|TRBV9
TGTGCCAACAGCCCAGGCGTCGTAAGCGGCTACACCTTC
CANSPGVVSGYTF
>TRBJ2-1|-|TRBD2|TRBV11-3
TGTGCCAGCAGCTCTCAGCGGGGGGTGGGCAATGAGCAGTTCTTC
CASSSQRGVGNEQFF
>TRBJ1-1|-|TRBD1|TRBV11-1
TGTGCCAGCAGCTTAGGCAGGGGGCCTAATGAAGCTTTCTTT
CASSLGRGPNEAFF
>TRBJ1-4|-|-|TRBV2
TGTGCCAGCAGTGATTTAGTTGGTGAAAAACTGTTTTTT
CASSDLVGEKLFF
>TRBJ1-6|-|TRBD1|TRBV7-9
TGTGCCAGCAGCTTGGGACAGCAGGCTAATTCACCCCTCCACTTT
CASSLGQQANSPLHF
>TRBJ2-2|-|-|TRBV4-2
TGTGCCAGCAGCCCCCTGTCAGCCGGGGAGCTGTTTTTT
CASSPLSAGELFF
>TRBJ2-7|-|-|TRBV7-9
TGTGCCAGCAGCTCCCTTCGCGGACAGGGAGGGATAAGCGAGCAGTACTTC
CASSSLRGQGGISEQYF
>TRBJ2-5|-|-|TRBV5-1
TGCGCCAGCAGCTCGGGTGAAAAAGGGCAAGAGACCCAGTACTTC
CASSSGEKGQETQYF
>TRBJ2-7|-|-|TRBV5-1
TGCGCCAGCAGGGATTACTACGAGCAGTACTTC
CASRDYYEQYF
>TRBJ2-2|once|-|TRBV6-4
TGTGCCAGCCTTGGAAAGCGTCGATTCACCGGGGAGCTGTTTTTT
CASLGKRRFTGELFF
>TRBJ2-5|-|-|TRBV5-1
TGCGCCAGCTCCTCTACCGGGTCGGGTTTAGAGACCCAGTACTTC
CASSSTGSGLETQYF
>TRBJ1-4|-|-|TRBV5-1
TGCGCCAGCAGCTTGGAGGTCAACGCAGGTGAAAAACTGTTTTTT
CASSLEVNAGEKLFF
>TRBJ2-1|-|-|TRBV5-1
TGCGCCAGCAGCTTGGTTGGGGCGTCCTACAATGAGCAGTTCTTC
CASSLVGASYNEQFF
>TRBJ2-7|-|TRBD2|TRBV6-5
TGTGCCAGCAGTTACTCCGGACTAGCGGGGGGCTACGAGCAGTACTTC
CASSYSGLAGGYEQYF
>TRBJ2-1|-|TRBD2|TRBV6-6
TGTGCCAGCAGTTACAGCGGGGGGTACCAATATGAGCAGTTCTTC
CASSYSGGYQYEQFF
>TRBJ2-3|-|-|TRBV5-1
TGCGCCAGCAGCTTCACAGGGTCGATGGATACGCAGTATTTT
CASSFTGSMDTQYF
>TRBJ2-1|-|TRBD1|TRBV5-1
TGCGCCAGTAGACAGGGGACGTCCTACAATGAGCAGTTCTTC
CASRQGTSYNEQFF
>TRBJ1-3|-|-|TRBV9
TGTGCCAGCAGCCCCCTGGGGGAGACTGGAAACACCATATATTTT
CASSPLGETGNTIYF
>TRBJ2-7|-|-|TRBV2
TGTGCCAGCAGTGAAGTAAAACAGGTCTACGAGCAGTACTTC
CASSEVKQVYEQYF
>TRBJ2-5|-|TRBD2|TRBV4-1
TGCGCCAGCAGCCAAAGCGGGCTAGCGGGGTACGCGGAGACCCAGTACTTC
CASSQSGLAGYAETQYF
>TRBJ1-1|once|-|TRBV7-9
TGTGCCAGCAGCTCCCGGACGGCTACTGAAGCTTTCTTT
CASSSRTATEAFF
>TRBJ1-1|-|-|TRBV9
TGTGCCAGTACCATCGGGCCGAACACTGAAGCTTTCTTT
CASTIGPNTEAFF
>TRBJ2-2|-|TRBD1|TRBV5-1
TGCGCCAGCAGCCCACAGGGGGCCGCCGGGGAGCTGTTTTTT
CASSPQGAAGELFF
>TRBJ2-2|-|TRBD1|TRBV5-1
TGCGCCAGCGGGAGCCGTGGACAGGGAAACACCGGGGAGCTGTTTTTT
CASGSRGQGNTGELFF
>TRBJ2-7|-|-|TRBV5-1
TGCGCCAGCAGCTTAGAACAGGCCGCCTACGAGCAGTACTTC
CASSLEQAAYEQYF
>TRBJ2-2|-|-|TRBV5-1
TGCGCCAGCAGCTTCGGCAGGGGTGGATCCGGGGAGCTGTTTTTT
CASSFGRGGSGELFF
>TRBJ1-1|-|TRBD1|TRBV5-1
TGCGCCAGCAGCTCGACAGGGGGCAGGGTGGGGAACACTGAAGCTTTCTTT
CASSSTGGRVGNTEAFF
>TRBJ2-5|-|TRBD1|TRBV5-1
TGCGCCAGCAGCTTGGGACAGGGGAACATCCAAGAGACCCAGTACTTC
CASSLGQGNIQETQYF
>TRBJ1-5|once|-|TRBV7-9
TGTGCCAGCAGCTCGCAGGGGAATCAGCCCCAGCATTTT
CASSSQGNQPQHF
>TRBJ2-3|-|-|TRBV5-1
TGCGCCAGCAGCTTGAGGTCGGGCACAGATACGCAGTATTTT
CASSLRSGTDTQYF
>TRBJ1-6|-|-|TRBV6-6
TGTGCCAGCAGCGCCGAGGGTGTCGATAATTCACCCCTCCACTTT
CASSAEGVDNSPLHF
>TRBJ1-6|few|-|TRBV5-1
TGCGCCAGCAGCCAGGACGGGGTTTCCTCACCCCTCCACTTT
CASSQDGVSSPLHF
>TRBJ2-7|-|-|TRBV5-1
TGCGCCAGCAGCCCGACTCCGGGAATCCTCTACGAGCAGTACTTC
CASSPTPGILYEQYF